This T cell receptor (beta chain) was retrieved from a study of human T cells and chemical hapten exposure. TCRdb passed the RACE reads through MiXCR, listing each CDR3 protein once. The profile covers 45,000 to 60,000 distinct CDR3 sequences, with roughly 12% appearing a single time and roughly 2.4% taken by the ten largest. Stated time point: patch test 3, about 24 weeks after DPC sensitization. The treatment was: therapeutic diphenylcyclopropenone sensitization with weekly scalp DPC. Trimming took off 3 bases at V and 4 bases at J, with 29 bases between the two ends. The germline V gene has CDR1 SGDLS and CDR2 YYNGEE. The CDR3 extends over 20 amino acids. This clonotype has ten or more counts.

The sample here was whole blood, taken in connection with sensitization to the hapten diphenylcyclopropenone (DPC). This clonotype originated in a man aged 30 to 45 with alopecia areata. Some clones in this sample may be carry-over from other donors' samples. This chain connects TRBV9 to TRBJ1-3, with a tentative D call TRBD1 (6 bases). The CDR3 sequence: CASSGARGEVPSYSGNTIYF. The CDR3 DNA is TGTGCCAGCAGCGGCGCAAGGGGGGAGGTCCCTTCTTACTCGGGAAACACCATATATTTT.